A single sample is the source of the 2 T cell receptor beta chains below, sequenced in a study of cytomegalovirus exposure and HLA in healthy donors. The PCR made use of 60 Vbeta and 13 Jbeta primers. Only in-frame clones appear in the TCRdb table, and some are missing; sequencing was by immunoSEQ multiplex PCR. Of 200,000 to 250,000 clones in the sample, about 84% were seen once. Source material: PBMCs. All receptors derive from a human donor in good health.

V and J are TRBV23-1 and TRBJ2-6; D not resolved. TRBV23-1 falls under the ORF class, with uncertain function. The CDR3 is made up of 9 amino acids. V lost 11 bases to trimming and J lost 13 bases, with 9 bases between them. The CDR3 nucleotides are TGCGCCCCCAGATTAGTCCTGACTTTC. Protein sequence: CAPRLVLTF.

The chain combines TRBV2 with TRBJ2-3; 7 bases map to TRBD2. This CDR3 contains 14 residues. The germline gives CDR1 SNHLY, CDR2 FYNNEI. The junction had 6 bases not matched to a gene; V was cut back by 7 bases and J by 2 bases. CDR3 region: CASIPSGVTDTQYF. The CDR3 coding sequence is TGTGCCAGCATTCCAAGCGGGGTCACAGATACGCAGTATTTT. Filled out from reference TRBV2 and TRBJ2-3, the complete variable domain reads EPEVTQTPSHQVTQMGQEVILRCVPISNHLYFYWYRQILGQKVEFLVSFYNNEISEKSEIFDDQFSVERPDGSNFTLKIRSTKLEDSAMYFCASIPSGVTDTQYFGPGTRLTVL.